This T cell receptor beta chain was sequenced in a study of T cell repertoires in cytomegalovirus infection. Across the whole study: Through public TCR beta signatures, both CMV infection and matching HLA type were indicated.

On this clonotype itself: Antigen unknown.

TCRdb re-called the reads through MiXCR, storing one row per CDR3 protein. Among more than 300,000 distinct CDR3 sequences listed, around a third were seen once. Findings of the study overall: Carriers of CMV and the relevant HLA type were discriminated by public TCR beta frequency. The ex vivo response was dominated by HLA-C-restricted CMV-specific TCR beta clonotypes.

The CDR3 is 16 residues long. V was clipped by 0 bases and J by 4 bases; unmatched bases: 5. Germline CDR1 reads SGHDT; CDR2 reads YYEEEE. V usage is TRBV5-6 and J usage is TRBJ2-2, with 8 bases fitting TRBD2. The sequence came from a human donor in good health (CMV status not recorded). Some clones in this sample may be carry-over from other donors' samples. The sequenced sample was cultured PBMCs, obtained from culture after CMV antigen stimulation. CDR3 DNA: TGTGCCAGCAGCTTGGTCGGGAGGGCCTTCACCGGGGAGCTGTTTTTT. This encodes CASSLVGRAFTGELFF.